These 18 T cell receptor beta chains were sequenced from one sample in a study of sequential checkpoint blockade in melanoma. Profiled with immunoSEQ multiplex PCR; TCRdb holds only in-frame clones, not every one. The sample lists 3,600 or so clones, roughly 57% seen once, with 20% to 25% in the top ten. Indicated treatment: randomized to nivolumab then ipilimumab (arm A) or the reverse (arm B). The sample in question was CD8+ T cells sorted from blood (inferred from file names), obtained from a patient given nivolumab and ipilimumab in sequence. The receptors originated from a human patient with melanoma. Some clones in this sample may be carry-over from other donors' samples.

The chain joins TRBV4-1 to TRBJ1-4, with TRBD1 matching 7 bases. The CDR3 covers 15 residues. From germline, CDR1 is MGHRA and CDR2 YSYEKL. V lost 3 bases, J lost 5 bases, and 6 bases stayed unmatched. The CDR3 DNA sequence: TGCGCCAGCAGCCAGTCGGGACAGTCGAATGAAAAACTGTTTTTT. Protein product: CASSQSGQSNEKLFF.

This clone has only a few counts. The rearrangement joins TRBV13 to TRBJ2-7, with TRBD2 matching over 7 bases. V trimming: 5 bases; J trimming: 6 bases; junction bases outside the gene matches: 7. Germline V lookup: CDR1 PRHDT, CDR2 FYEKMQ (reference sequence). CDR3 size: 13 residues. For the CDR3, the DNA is TGTGCCAGCAGCACCCGGGGGAGGGCCGAGCAGTACTTC. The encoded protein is CASSTRGRAEQYF. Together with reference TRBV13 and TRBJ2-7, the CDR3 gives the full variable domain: AAGVIQSPRHLIKEKRETATLKCYPIPRHDTVYWYQQGPGQDPQFLISFYEKMQSDKGSIPDRFSAQQFSDYHSELNMSSLELGDSALYFCASSTRGRAEQYFGPGTRLTVT.

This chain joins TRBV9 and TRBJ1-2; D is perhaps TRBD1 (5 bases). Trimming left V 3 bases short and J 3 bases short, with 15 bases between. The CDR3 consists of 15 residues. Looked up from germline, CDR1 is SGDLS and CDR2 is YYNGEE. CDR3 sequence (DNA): TGTGCCAGCAGCGAGTGGGGGGGTTCGGACTATGGCTACACCTTC. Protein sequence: CASSEWGGSDYGYTF.

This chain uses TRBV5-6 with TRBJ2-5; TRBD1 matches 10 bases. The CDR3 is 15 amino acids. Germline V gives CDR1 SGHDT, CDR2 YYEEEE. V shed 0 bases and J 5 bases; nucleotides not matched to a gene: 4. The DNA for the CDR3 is TGTGCCAGCAGCTTGGATGGACAGGGGGAGGAGACCCAGTACTTC. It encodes CASSLDGQGEETQYF.

The CDR3 nucleotides read TGTGCCAGCAGCCCTTTAGGGACAGGGACAGATACGCAGTATTTT. It codes for CASSPLGTGTDTQYF. This chain links TRBV9 with TRBJ2-3; TRBD1 aligns across 9 bases. The CDR3 covers 15 residues. The V gene's germline CDR1 is SGDLS and CDR2 YYNGEE. The V gene end was trimmed by 4 bases and the J gene end by 3 bases; junction bases not matched to a gene: 6.

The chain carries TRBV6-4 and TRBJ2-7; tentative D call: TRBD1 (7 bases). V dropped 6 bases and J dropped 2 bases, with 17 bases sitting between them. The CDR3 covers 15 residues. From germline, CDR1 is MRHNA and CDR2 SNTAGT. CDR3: CASRMQGGLAYEQYF. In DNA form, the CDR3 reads TGTGCCAGCAGAATGCAGGGGGGCCTAGCCTACGAGCAGTACTTC.

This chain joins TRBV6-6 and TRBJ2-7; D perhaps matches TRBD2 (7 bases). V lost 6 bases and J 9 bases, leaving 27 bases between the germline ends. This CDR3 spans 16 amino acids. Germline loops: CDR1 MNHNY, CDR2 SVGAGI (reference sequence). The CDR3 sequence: CASSRAPDRDWGGQYF. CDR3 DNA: TGTGCCAGCAGCCGGGCCCCGGACAGAGATTGGGGGGGGCAGTACTTC.

The CDR3 nucleotides are TGTGCCAGCAGCCCGGGACTGGAGAATTCACCCCTCCACTTT. This codes for CASSPGLENSPLHF. J is TRBJ1-6 and V is TRBV6-6, with a weak D call TRBD1 (5 bases). Germline V gene data show CDR1 as MNHNY and CDR2 as SVGAGI (reference sequence). The CDR3 covers 14 residues. V lost 6 bases and J lost 7, with 13 bases in between.

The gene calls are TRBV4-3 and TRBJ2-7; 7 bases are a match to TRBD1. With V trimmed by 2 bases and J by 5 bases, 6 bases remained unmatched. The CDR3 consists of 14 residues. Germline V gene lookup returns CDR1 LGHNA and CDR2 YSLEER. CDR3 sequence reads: CASSQLTGLNEQYF. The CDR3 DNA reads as TGCGCCAGCAGCCAACTGACAGGGTTGAACGAGCAGTACTTC.

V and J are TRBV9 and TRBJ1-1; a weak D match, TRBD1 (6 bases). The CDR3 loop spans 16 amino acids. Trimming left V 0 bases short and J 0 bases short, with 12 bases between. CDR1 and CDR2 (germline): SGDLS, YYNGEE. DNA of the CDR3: TGTGCCAGCAGCGTAGGAAAAAGGGACATGAACACTGAAGCTTTCTTT. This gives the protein CASSVGKRDMNTEAFF.

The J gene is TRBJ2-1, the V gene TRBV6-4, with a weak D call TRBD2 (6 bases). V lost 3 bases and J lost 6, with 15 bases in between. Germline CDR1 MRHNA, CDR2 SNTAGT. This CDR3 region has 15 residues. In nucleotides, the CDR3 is TGTGCCAGCAGTGATAGGCAGGGAGGAGGCAATGAGCAGTTCTTC. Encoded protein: CASSDRQGGGNEQFF.

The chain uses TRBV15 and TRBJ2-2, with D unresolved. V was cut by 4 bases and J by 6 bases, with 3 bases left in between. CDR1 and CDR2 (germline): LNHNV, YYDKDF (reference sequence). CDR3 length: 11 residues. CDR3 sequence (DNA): TGTGCCACCAGCATCTCCGGGGAGCTGTTTTTT. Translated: CATSISGELFF. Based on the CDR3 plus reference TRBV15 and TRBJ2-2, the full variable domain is DAMVIQNPRYQVTQFGKPVTLSCSQTLNHNVMYWYQQKSSQAPKLLFHYYDKDFNNEADTPDNFQSRRPNTSFCFLDIRSPGLGDTAMYLCATSISGELFFGEGSRLTVL.

CDR3 sequence reads: CASSLGDSSNQPQHF. CDR3 nucleotide sequence: TGCGCCAGCAGCTTGGGGGACAGTAGCAATCAGCCCCAGCATTTT. This chain connects TRBV5-1 to TRBJ1-5; 7 bases align to TRBD1. The CDR3 runs to 15 residues. CDR1 and CDR2 (germline): SGHRS, YFSETQ. The V gene end was trimmed by 0 bases and the J gene end by 0 bases; junction bases not matched to a gene: 0.

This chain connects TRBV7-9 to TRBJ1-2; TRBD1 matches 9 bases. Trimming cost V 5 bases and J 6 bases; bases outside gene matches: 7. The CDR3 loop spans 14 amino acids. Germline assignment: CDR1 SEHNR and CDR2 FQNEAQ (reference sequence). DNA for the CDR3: TGTGCCAGCAGCCCGCCGGGACAGGGTCATGGCTACACCTTC. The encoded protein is CASSPPGQGHGYTF.

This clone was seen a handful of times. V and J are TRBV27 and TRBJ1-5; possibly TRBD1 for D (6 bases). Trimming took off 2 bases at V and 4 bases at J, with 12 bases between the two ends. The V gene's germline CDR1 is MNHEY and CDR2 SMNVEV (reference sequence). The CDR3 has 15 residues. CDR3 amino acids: CASSLVGAGNQPQHF. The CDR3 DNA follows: TGTGCCAGCAGTTTAGTGGGGGCGGGTAATCAGCCCCAGCATTTT.

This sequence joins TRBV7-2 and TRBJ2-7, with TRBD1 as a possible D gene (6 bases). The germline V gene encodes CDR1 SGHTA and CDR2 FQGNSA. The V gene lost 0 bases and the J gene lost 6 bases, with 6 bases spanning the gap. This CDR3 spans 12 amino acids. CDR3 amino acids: CASSLAGGEQYF. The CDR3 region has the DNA TGTGCCAGCAGCTTAGCAGGGGGCGAGCAGTACTTC.

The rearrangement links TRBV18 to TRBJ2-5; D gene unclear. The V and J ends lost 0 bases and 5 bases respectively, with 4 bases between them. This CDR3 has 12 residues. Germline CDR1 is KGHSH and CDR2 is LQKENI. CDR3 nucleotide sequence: TGTGCCAGCTCACCACCCCGGGAGACCCAGTACTTC. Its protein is CASSPPRETQYF.

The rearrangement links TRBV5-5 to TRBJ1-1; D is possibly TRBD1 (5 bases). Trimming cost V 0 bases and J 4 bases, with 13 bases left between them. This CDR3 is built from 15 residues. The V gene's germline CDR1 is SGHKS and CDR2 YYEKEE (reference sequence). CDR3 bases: TGTGCCAGCAGCTTGGTTCCAGGGTGGGGCACTGAAGCTTTCTTT. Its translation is CASSLVPGWGTEAFF.